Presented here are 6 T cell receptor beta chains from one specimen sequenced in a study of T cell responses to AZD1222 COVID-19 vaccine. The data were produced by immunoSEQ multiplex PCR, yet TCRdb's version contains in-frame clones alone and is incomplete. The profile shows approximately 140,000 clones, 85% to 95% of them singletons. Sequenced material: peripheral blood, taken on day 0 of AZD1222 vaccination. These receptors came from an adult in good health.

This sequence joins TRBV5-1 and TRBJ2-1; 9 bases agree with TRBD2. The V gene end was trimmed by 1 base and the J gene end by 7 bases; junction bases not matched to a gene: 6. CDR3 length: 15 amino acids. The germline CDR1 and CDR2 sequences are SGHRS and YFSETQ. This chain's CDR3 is CASSLWGGRGNEQFF. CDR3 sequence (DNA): TGCGCCAGCAGCTTGTGGGGCGGGAGGGGAAATGAGCAGTTCTTC.

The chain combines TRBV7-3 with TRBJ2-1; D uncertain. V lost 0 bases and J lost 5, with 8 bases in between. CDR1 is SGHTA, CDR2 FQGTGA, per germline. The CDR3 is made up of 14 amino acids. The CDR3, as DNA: TGTGCCAGCAGCTTAACGGGTAGCCACAATGAGCAGTTCTTC. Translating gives CASSLTGSHNEQFF.

CDR3 region: CAVTRTTTYEQYF. For the CDR3, the DNA is TGTGCCGTTACCCGGACTACCACTTACGAGCAGTACTTC. The chain employs TRBV19 and TRBJ2-7; D may be TRBD2 (6 bases). Germline CDR1 reads LNHDA; CDR2 reads SQIVND (reference sequence). The CDR3 extends over 13 amino acids. Trimming took off 11 bases at V and 4 bases at J, with 18 bases between the two ends. Supplemented by reference TRBV19 and TRBJ2-7, the full variable domain reads DGGITQSPKYLFRKEGQNVTLSCEQNLNHDAMYWYRQDPGQGLRLIYYSQIVNDFQKGDIAEGYSVSREKKESFPLTVTSAQKNPTAFYLCAVTRTTTYEQYFGPGTRLTVT.

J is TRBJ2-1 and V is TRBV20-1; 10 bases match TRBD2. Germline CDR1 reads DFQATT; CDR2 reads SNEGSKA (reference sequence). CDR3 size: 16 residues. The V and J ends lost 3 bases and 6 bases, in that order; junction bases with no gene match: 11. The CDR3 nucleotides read TGCAGTGCTAGTAGGATAGCGGGGGGAAGGTCCAATGAGCAGTTCTTC. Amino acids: CSASRIAGGRSNEQFF.

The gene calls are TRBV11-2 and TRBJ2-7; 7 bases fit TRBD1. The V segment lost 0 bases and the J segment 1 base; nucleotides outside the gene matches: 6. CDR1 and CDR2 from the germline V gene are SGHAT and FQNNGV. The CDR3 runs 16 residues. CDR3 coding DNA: TGTGCCAGCAGCTTAGATGGCGGACAGGTTTCCTACGAGCAGTACTTC. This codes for CASSLDGGQVSYEQYF. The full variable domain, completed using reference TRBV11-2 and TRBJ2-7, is EAGVAQSPRYKIIEKRQSVAFWCNPISGHATLYWYQQILGQGPKLLIQFQNNGVVDDSQLPKDRFSAERLKGVDSTLKIQPAKLEDSAVYLCASSLDGGQVSYEQYFGPGTRLTVT.

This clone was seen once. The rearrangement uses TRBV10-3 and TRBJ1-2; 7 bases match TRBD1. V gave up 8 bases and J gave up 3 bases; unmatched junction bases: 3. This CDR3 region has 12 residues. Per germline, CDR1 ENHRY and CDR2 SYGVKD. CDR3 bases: TGTGCCATCCTCGACAGGGACTATGGCTACACCTTC. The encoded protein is CAILDRDYGYTF.